This TCR beta chain was identified in a study of blood T cell repertoires in COVID-19. Study background: From the United States, Italy and Spain came samples of acute and convalescent COVID-19.

After removal of 3 bases from V and 0 bases from J, the junction contained 4 bases not matched to a gene. Germline CDR1 is SGHDT and CDR2 is YYEEEE. This CDR3 region has 16 residues. Only in-frame clones appear in the TCRdb table, and some are missing; sequencing was by immunoSEQ multiplex PCR. The repertoire holds a few hundred thousand clones, with roughly nine tenths as singletons. Seattle-derived patients entered the study during active infection and were followed longitudinally. This clone occurred once. This sequence was found in a woman aged 60-70 years with COVID-19, enrolled during active disease. This sequence joins TRBV5-6 and TRBJ2-1; 9 bases line up with TRBD1. Sequencing was performed on peripheral blood. The DNA for the CDR3 is TGTGCCAGCAGCTGGGGGACAGGGATCTCCTACAATGAGCAGTTCTTC. Protein: CASSWGTGISYNEQFF.